This T cell receptor beta chain originates from a study of T cell repertoires in cytomegalovirus infection. This clonotype was detected many times. CDR1 and CDR2 from the germline V gene are SGHTA and FQGNSA. The CDR3 covers 14 residues. V gave up 8 bases and J gave up 6 bases, with 17 bases separating them. TCRdb passed the reads through MiXCR, listing each CDR3 protein once. The sample lists about 330,000 distinct CDR3 sequences; more than 9% were seen once. The chain links TRBV7-2 to TRBJ1-5; TRBD1 is a possible D gene (5 bases). The source is a human donor in good health (CMV status not recorded). Some clones in this sample may be carry-over from other donors' samples. Material for sequencing was PBMCs. CDR3 in DNA: TGTGCCAGCGGTGGGCAGGGAGCCGGTCAGCCCCAGCATTTT. It yields the protein CASGGQGAGQPQHF.